The present T cell receptor beta chain was sequenced within a study of shared clonotypes between healthy human individuals (dated by TCRdb to about 2020). About the investigation overall: A couple of women and a few men aged 18 to 49 years were included in the cohort. Blood TCR repertoires of roughly five healthy adults were deeply sequenced to estimate repertoire size and the extent of clonotype sharing between individuals. Libraries were prepared and TCR repertoires were sequenced by different laboratories using diverse techniques, in order to increase sequencing depth and limit assay-specific biases. For each donor, CD4 naive and CD4 memory were each run on three plates, CD8 naive on two plates, and CD8 memory on one plate. Each donor's leukapheresis produced roughly between roughly 0.94 and 9.5 billion PBMCs. Overall study outcomes, separate from this receptor: Incomplete sequencing was indicated by rarefaction of sorted-subset datasets, despite the large sequencing depth. Naive subsets generally had larger estimated clonotype richness than memory subsets. Compared with non-shared clonotypes, the clonotypes found in all four sorted-subset donors had higher generation probabilities. Across four donors, 4.5% to 6.5% of naive CD4, approximately 3.5% of naive CD8, around 2.5% of memory CD4, and roughly 0.41% of memory CD8 clonotypes were shared. The small number of donors limited the genetic and exposure-history diversity represented. Pairwise subsampling led to the expectation that sequencing depth would affect the degree of clonotype sharing among donors. Only blood was sampled, and tissue TCR repertoires likely differ from those in blood.

From the cysteine through the phenylalanine, the CDR3 covers 15 amino acids. Only the CDR3 region is kept as DNA, spanning 45 bases read in frame from base 1. The germline V gene sets CDR1 to MDHEN and CDR2 to SYDVKM. V loses 1 base at its end and J loses 3 bases; junction bases beyond the gene matches: 2. Donors were healthy HIV-negative adults with no recently reported acute infections or vaccinations. All donors were Caucasian adults living in Nashville, Tennessee, USA. CD4+ T cells were enriched by magnetic negative selection; naive cells were then positively selected on CD45RA, and the negative fraction formed the memory subset. Blood was obtained by leukapheresis, after which PBMCs were separated by Ficoll-Histopaque density gradient centrifugation and cryopreserved in liquid nitrogen vapor phase. Purity and quantity of every magnetically sorted T cell population were checked by analytical flow cytometry. Genomic DNA was isolated from each sorted fraction and quantified by UV absorbance on a Nanodrop 2000c.

TCR CDR3 regions were amplified from genomic DNA by multiplex PCR using the deep immunoSEQ assay. Genomic DNA extracted from each cell subset was distributed evenly over all wells of several immunoSEQ 96-well plates, and each plate served as one replicate. Each replicate PCR for sorted subsets received approximately 200 ng genomic DNA, equal to roughly 30,000 T cell genomes. The purified libraries were quantified using a Qubit 3.0 fluorometer, sized with a Bioanalyzer 2100, and then quantified again using the KAPA Library Quantification kit. Each immunoSEQ 96-well plate was sequenced on its own single-read 150-cycle Illumina NextSeq 550 flow cell. As for the original processing: Because the immunoSEQ output included only junctional sequences and no quality scores, the filtering could not be the same as the filtering used for full-length reads. To assign V/J genes and CDR3, sequences were annotated using PyIR, a Python wrapper for IgBLAST v1.9, with IMGT germline references. Any read was removed if the V/J assignment was weak (E-value above 1e-6), the CDR3 was missing, or the read contained stop codons, out-of-frame junctions, or ambiguous translated residues. V3J clonotypes were defined as sequences sharing the same inferred V gene, J gene, and CDR3 amino acid sequence. Percentage overlap between repertoires was computed as shared unique clonotypes divided by the size of the smaller repertoire. Repertoire richness was assessed with RTK rarefaction, the Chao1 estimator, and Recon v2.1 estimates of unobserved clonotypes. Generation probabilities for all TCRbeta clonotypes obtained by the gDNA method from several donors were computed using OLGA. This is the immuneACCESS table as TCRdb keeps it, with only in-frame sequences that have V and J called. A part of the clones is gone; compared with another copy, unresolved V genes explain less than half, and the rest is unexplained. The DNA gave D and trimming, while V, J and clone size come from that table. The sample includes about 2.4 million clones, with 93% observed a single time. In total, the top ten clones hold around 0.4% of the sample.

A remark on this clone: Its cognate antigen has yet to be identified. Base qualities are not at hand, and no much larger clone is one base apart.

The chain joins TRBV28 to TRBJ1-1, with 10 bases aligning to TRBD1. This receptor was taken from a man aged 18 to 30 in good health. Some clones in this sample may be carry-over from other donors' samples. The sample comprised naive CD4+ T cells from PBMCs. The cell subset or site label corresponds to: CD45RA+ positively selected. The CDR3 loop reads CASSLLGQGDTEAFF. DNA sequence: TGTGCCAGCAGTTTATTAGGACAGGGGGACACTGAAGCTTTCTTT.